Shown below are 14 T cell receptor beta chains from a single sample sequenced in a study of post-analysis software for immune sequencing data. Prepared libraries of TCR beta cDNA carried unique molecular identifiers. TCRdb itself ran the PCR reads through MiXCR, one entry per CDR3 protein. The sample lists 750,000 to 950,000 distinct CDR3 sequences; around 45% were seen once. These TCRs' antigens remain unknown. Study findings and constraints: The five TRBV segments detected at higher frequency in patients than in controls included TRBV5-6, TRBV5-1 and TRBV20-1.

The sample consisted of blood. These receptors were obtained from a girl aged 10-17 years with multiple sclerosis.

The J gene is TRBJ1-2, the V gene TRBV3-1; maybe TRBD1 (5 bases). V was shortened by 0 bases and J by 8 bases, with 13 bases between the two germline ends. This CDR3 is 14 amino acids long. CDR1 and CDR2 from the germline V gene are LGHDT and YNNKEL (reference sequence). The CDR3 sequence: CASSQDRSRGGYTF. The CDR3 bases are TGTGCCAGCAGCCAAGATAGGTCGAGGGGCGGCTACACCTTC.

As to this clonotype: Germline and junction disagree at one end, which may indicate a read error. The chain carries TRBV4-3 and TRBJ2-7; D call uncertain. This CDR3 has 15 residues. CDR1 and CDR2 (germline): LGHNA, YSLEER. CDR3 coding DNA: TGCGCCAGCAGCCAAGATCTGAGCGACTCCTACGCGCAGTACTTC. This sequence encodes CASSQDLSDSYAQYF.

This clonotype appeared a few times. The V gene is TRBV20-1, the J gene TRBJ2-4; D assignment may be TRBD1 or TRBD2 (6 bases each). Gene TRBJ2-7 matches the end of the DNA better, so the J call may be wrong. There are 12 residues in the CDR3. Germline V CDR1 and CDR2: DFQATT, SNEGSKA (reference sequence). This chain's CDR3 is CSASGGRYEQYF. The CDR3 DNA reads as TGCAGTGCTAGCGGGGGCCGCTACGAGCAGTACTTC.

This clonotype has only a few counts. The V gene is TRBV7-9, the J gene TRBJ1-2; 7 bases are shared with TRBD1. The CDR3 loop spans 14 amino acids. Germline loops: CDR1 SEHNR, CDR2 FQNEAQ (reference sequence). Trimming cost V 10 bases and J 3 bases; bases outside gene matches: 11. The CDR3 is CATRTGSADYGYTF. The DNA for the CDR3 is TGTGCCACACGGACAGGATCTGCTGACTATGGCTACACCTTC.

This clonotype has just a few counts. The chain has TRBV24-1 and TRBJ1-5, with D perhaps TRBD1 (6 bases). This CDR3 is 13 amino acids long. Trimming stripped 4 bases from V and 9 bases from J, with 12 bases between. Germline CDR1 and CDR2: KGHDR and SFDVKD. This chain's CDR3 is CATSDRDIGPQHF. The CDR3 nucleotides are TGTGCCACCAGTGACCGGGACATCGGGCCCCAGCATTTT.

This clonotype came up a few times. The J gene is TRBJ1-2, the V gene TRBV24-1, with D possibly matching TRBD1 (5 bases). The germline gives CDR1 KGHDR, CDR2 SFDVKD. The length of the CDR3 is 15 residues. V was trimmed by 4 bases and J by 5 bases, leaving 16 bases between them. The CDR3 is CATSDSGPGGYGYTF. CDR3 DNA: TGTGCCACCAGTGACTCCGGGCCCGGGGGGTATGGCTACACCTTC.

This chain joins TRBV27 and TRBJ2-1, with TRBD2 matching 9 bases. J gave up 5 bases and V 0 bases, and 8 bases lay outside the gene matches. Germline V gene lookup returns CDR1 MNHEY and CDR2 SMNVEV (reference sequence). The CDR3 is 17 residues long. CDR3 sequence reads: CASSLSPGLALNNEQFF. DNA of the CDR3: TGTGCCAGCAGTTTATCCCCGGGACTAGCACTTAACAATGAGCAGTTCTTC.

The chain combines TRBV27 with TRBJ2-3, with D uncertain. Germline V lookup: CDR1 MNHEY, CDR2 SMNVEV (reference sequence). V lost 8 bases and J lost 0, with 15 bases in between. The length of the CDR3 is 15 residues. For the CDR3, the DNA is TGTGCCAGCTTAGAGCGTTACTTTAGCACAGATACGCAGTATTTT. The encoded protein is CASLERYFSTDTQYF.

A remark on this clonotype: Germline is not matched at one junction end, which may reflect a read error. CDR3 protein: CVSQAGSSYEQYF. The CDR3 DNA sequence: TGTGTCAGCCAAGCGGGCAGCTCCTACGAGCAGTACTTC. V is TRBV28 and J is TRBJ2-7; D might be TRBD2 (6 bases). Germline values: CDR1 MDHEN, CDR2 SYDVKM. The CDR3 extends over 13 amino acids.

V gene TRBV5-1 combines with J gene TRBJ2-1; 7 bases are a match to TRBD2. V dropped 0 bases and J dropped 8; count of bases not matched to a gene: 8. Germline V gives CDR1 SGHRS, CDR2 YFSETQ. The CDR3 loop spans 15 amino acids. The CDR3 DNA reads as TGCGCCAGCAGCTTGGCGGTAGCGGGCATTGATGAGCAGTTCTTC. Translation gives CASSLAVAGIDEQFF.

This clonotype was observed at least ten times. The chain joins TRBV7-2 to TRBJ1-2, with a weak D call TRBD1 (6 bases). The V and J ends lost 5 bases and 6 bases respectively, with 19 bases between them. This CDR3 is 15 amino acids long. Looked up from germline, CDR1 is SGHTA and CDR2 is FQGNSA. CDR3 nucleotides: TGTGCCAGCAGCCCTGAGGGGACAACTCCTAATGGCTACACCTTC. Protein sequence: CASSPEGTTPNGYTF.

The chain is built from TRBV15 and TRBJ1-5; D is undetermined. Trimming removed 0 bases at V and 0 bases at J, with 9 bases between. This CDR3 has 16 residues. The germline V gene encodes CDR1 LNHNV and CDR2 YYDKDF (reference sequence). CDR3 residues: CATSRDSLNSNQPQHF. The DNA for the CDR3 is TGTGCCACCAGCAGAGATAGTCTGAATAGCAATCAGCCCCAGCATTTT.

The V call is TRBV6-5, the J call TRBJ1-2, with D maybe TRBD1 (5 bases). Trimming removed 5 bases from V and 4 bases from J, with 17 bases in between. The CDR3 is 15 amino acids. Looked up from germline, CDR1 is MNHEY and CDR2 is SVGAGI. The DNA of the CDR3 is TGTGCCAGCAGTCCCACTCCAGGGAAACTCTATGGCTACACCTTC. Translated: CASSPTPGKLYGYTF.

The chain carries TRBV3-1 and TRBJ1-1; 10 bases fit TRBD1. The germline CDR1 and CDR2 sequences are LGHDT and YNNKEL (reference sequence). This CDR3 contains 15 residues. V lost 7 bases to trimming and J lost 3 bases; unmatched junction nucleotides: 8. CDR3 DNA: TGTGCCAGCAAATCGACAGGGGGCGCGTACACTGAAGCTTTCTTT. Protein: CASKSTGGAYTEAFF. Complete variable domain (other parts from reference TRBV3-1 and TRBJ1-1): DTAVSQTPKYLVTQMGNDKSIKCEQNLGHDTMYWYKQDSKKFLKIMFSYNNKELIINETVPNRFSPKSPDKAHLNLHINSLELGDSAVYFCASKSTGGAYTEAFFGQGTRLTVV.